Listed below are T cell receptor beta chains from one sample, sequenced in a study of T cells after yellow fever vaccination. TCRdb re-analysed the 5' RACE reads in MiXCR, keeping a single row per CDR3 protein. The table records around 73,000 distinct CDR3 sequences, 7.5% to 8% of them present only once. Sequencing used CD8+ T cells sorted from PBMCs, obtained on the day of the yellow fever booster vaccination. These receptors came from a man aged 30 to 45 who received the YFV17D yellow fever vaccine. The CDR3 runs from the conserved cysteine through the conserved F or W. Each record gives: D gene, V gene, clone size, J gene, CDR3 protein, CDR3 DNA. The D gene is left open where the match is weak. Clone size, where shown, is once, few, many, or a class for clones that have expanded.

NA,TRBV7-8,NA,TRBJ2-2,CASSLADSEELFF,TGTGCCAGCAGCTTAGCAGATTCCGAGGAGCTGTTTTTT
NA,TRBV4-1,NA,TRBJ2-1,CASSQDSSFSNEQFF,TGCGCCAGCAGCCAAGATTCTTCTTTCTCGAACGAGCAGTTCTTC
NA,TRBV7-9,few,TRBJ2-7,CASLSKGSSYEQYF,TGTGCCAGCCTCTCGAAGGGGAGCTCCTACGAGCAGTACTTC
NA,TRBV12-3/TRBV12-4,NA,TRBJ2-7,CASIKGIGEGNEQYF,TGTGCCAGCATCAAGGGTATAGGAGAAGGAAACGAGCAGTACTTC
NA,TRBV24-1,NA,TRBJ2-5,CATSYLRAGRQETQYF,TGTGCCACCAGTTATTTAAGAGCGGGCAGGCAAGAGACCCAGTACTTC
TRBD1,TRBV29-1,many,TRBJ2-2,CSVEGAFGTGVPGELFF,TGCAGCGTTGAAGGGGCGTTTGGGACAGGGGTTCCCGGGGAGCTGTTTTTT
TRBD2,TRBV7-6,few,TRBJ2-1,CASSSSGSPYNEQFF,TGTGCCAGCAGCTCTAGCGGGAGCCCCTACAATGAGCAGTTCTTC
TRBD1,TRBV7-9,few,TRBJ1-2,CASSSGQGIYGYTF,TGTGCCAGCAGCTCCGGACAGGGGATCTATGGCTACACCTTC
TRBD2,TRBV30,few,TRBJ2-3,CAWSDPWLADSTDTQYF,TGTGCCTGGAGTGACCCCTGGCTAGCGGATAGCACAGATACGCAGTATTTT
NA,TRBV29-1,few,TRBJ2-7,CSAPSKQYF,TGCAGCGCCCCATCCAAGCAGTACTTC
TRBD1,TRBV7-8,few,TRBJ2-1,CASIGRQGRNEQFF,TGTGCCAGCATCGGGAGACAGGGGCGCAATGAGCAGTTCTTC
NA,TRBV5-6,few,TRBJ2-5,CASSLEGLQETQYF,TGTGCCAGCAGCTTGGAGGGTCTTCAAGAGACCCAGTACTTC
NA,TRBV12-3/TRBV12-4,NA,TRBJ2-3,CASNSRISDTQYF,TGTGCCAGCAACAGTCGCATCTCAGATACGCAGTATTTT
NA,TRBV7-3,few,TRBJ2-1,CASSLTGRNEQFF,TGTGCCAGCAGCTTAACAGGGAGGAATGAGCAGTTCTTC
NA,TRBV7-2,few,TRBJ2-2,CASSPSEGSGELFF,TGTGCCAGCAGCCCTTCAGAAGGTTCCGGGGAGCTGTTTTTT
NA,TRBV7-2,few,TRBJ2-7,CASSLVGGKSYEQYF,TGTGCCAGCAGCTTAGTTGGCGGGAAATCCTACGAGCAGTACTTC